The 2 T cell receptor beta chains below all came from one sample that was sequenced in a study of CD8 T cells in Susac syndrome. With random hexamers, roughly 0.5 to 1 ug RNA was reverse transcribed. Via MiXCR, TCRdb re-called the immunoSEQ multiplex PCR reads, giving one row per CDR3 protein. The sample contains some 100,000 distinct CDR3 sequences, over 90% of which appear only once. Sequenced input: CD4+ T cells from PBMCs. These receptors were obtained from a human donor in good health.

This sequence joins TRBV30 and TRBJ1-5, with 11 bases aligning to TRBD1. Germline V gene sequence: CDR1 GTSNPN, CDR2 SVGIG (reference sequence). The CDR3 sequence is 18 residues long. The J segment lost 7 bases and the V segment lost 1 base, leaving 15 bases of the junction unmatched. CDR3 sequence: CAWSDLSPGTGGGQPQHF. The CDR3 DNA reads as TGTGCCTGGAGTGACCTCAGTCCCGGGACAGGGGGAGGCCAGCCCCAGCATTTT.

This chain connects TRBV12-3 or TRBV12-4 to TRBJ2-7; 9 nucleotides agree with TRBD1. This CDR3 comprises 12 residues. V lost 6 bases and J lost 11; bases outside the gene matches: 8. CDR3 sequence (DNA): TGTGCCAGCAGCCCGGGACAGGGTTCCGAGTACTTC. Translating gives CASSPGQGSEYF.